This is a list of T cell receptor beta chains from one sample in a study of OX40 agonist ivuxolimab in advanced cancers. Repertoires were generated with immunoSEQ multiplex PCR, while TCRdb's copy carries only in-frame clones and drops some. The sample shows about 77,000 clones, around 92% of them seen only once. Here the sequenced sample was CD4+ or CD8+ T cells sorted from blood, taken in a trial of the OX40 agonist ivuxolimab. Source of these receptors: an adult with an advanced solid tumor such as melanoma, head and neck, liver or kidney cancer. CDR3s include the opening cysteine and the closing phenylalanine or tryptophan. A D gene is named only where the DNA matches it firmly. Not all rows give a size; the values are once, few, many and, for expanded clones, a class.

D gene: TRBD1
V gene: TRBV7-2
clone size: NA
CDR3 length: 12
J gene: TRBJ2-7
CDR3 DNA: TGTGCCAGCAGCTTCAGGGGGCACGAGCAGTACTTC
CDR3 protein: CASSFRGHEQYF

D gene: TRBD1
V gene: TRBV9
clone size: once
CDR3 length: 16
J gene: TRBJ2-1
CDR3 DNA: TGTGCCAGCAGCGGAACTGGGACAGGGGCCTACAATGAGCAGTTCTTC
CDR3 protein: CASSGTGTGAYNEQFF

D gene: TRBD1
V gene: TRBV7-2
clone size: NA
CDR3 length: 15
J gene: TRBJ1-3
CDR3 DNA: TGTGCCAGCAGCTTCTACCGGGGACAGACAAACACCATATATTTT
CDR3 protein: CASSFYRGQTNTIYF

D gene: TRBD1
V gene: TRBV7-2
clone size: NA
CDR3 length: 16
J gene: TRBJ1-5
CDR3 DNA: TGTGCCAGCAGCTCTTCGACAGGGTTTAGCAATCAGCCCCAGCATTTT
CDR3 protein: CASSSSTGFSNQPQHF

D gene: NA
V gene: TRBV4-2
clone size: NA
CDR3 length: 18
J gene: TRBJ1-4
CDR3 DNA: TGTGCCAGCAGCCAAGATGCGGCCGGGGGATTCACTAATGAAAAACTGTTTTTT
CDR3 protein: CASSQDAAGGFTNEKLFF

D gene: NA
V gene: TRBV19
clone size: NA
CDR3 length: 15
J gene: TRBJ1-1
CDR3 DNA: TGTGCCAGTAGTATGGGTTGGGGGCTGGGCACTGAAGCTTTCTTT
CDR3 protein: CASSMGWGLGTEAFF

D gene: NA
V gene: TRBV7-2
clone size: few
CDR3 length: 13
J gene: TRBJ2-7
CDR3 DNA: TGTGCCAGCAGCCCCAGGGTTCCCTACGAGCAGTACTTC
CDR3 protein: CASSPRVPYEQYF

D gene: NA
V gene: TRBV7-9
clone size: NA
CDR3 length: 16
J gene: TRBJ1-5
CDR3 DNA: TGTGCCAGCAGCCGCGAAGGGGGGCAGCCAAATCAGCCCCAGCATTTT
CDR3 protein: CASSREGGQPNQPQHF

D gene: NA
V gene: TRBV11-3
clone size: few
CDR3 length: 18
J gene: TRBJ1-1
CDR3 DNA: TGTGCCAGCAGCTTACTGCTGGGGGCGGCCTCCCCATCCACTGAAGCTTTCTTT
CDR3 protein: CASSLLLGAASPSTEAFF

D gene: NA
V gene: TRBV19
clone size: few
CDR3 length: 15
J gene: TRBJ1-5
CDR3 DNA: TGTGCCAGTAGTATTGGCAGGTTGGGCAATCAGCCCCAGCATTTT
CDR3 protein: CASSIGRLGNQPQHF

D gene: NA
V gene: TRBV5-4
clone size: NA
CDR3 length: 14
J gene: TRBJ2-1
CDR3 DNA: TGTGCCAGCGGGCGCAGTAGCTCCTACAATGAGCAGTTCTTC
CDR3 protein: CASGRSSSYNEQFF

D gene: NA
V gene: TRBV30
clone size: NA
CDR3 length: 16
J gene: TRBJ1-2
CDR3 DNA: TGTGCCTGGAGTTCCCGGGCGGGTCAGAGGATCTATGGCTACACCTTC
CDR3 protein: CAWSSRAGQRIYGYTF

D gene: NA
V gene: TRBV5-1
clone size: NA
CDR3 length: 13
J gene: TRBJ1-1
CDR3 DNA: TGCGCCAGCAGCCTTGACAGGTGGGGGGGAGCTTTCTTT
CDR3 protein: CASSLDRWGGAFF

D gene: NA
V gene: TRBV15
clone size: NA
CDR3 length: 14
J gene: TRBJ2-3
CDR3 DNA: TGTGCCACCAGCAGTTTCATGAGCAGAGATACGCAGTATTTT
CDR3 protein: CATSSFMSRDTQYF

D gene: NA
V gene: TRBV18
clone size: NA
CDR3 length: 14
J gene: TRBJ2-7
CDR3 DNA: TGTGCCAGCTCACCGGGACGGAGCTCCTACGAGCAGTACTTC
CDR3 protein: CASSPGRSSYEQYF

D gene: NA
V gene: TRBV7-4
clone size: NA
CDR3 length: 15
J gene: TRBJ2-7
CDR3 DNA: TGTGCCAGCAGCCTTCGTCCGGAGCGAGCCTACGAGCAGTACTTC
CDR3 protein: CASSLRPERAYEQYF

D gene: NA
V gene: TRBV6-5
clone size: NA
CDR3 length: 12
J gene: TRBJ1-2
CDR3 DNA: TGTGCCAGCAGTTTGACGGGCTCCGGCTACACCTTC
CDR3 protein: CASSLTGSGYTF

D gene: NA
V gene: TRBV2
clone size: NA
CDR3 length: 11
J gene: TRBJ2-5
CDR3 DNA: TGTGCCAGCACACGGGGGGAGACCCAGTACTTC
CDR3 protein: CASTRGETQYF

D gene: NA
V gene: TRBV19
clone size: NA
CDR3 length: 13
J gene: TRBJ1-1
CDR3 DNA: TGTGCCAGTAGTGGAAGGGGGTTCACTGAAGCTTTCTTT
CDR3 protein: CASSGRGFTEAFF

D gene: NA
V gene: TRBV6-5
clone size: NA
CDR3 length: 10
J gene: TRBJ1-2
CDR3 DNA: TGTGCCATATGGTGGGGAGGCTACACCTTC
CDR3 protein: CAIWWGGYTF

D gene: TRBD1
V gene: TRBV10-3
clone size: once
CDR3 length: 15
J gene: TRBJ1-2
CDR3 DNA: TGTGCCATCAGTGAGTCACGGGACAGATTCTATGGCTACACCTTC
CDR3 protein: CAISESRDRFYGYTF

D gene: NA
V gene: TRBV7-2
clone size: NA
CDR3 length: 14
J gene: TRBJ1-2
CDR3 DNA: TGTGCCAGCAGTGCCGGGGGTCTGCTGTATGGCTACACCTTC
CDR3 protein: CASSAGGLLYGYTF

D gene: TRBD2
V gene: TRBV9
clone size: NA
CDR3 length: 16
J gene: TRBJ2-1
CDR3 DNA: TGTGCCAGCAGCCCGGGTACTAGCGGGGGGATAAATGAGCAGTTCTTC
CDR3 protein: CASSPGTSGGINEQFF

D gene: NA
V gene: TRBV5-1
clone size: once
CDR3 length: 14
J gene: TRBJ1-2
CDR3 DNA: TGCGCCAGCAGCTTGACGTACGCTAACTATGGCTACACCTTC
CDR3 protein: CASSLTYANYGYTF

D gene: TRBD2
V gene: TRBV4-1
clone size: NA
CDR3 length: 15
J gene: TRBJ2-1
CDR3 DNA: TGCGCCAGCACCACGGAGCTAGCGGGAGAGCGGGAGCAGTTCTTC
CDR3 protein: CASTTELAGEREQFF

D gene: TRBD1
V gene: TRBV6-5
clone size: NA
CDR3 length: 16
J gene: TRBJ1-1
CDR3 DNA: TGTGCCAGCAGTTACACCTCCGGGACAGGGGTGACTGAAGCTTTCTTT
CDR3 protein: CASSYTSGTGVTEAFF

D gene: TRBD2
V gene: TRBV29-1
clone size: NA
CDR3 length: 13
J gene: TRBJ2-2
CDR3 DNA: TGCAGCGTTAAAGCGGGGGGGCACGGGGAGCTGTTTTTT
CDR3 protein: CSVKAGGHGELFF

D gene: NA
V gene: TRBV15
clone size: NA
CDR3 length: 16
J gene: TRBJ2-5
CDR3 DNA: TGTGCCACCAGCAGAGAGTATTTAGGGGTGGGAGAGACCCAGTACTTC
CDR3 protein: CATSREYLGVGETQYF

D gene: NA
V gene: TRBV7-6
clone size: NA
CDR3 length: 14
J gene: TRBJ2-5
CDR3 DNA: TGTGCCAGCAGCTTAGGTGGGGTTGGGGAGACCCAGTACTTC
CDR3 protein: CASSLGGVGETQYF

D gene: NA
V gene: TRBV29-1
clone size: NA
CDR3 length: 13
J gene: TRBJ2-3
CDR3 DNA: TGCAGCGTAGAATGGCAGTCCGCAGATACGCAGTATTTT
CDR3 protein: CSVEWQSADTQYF

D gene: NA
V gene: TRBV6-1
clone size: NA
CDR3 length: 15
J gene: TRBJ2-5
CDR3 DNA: TGTGCCAGCAGTGTAGGACAGTTATCCCCCACTTACCAGTACTTC
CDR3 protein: CASSVGQLSPTYQYF

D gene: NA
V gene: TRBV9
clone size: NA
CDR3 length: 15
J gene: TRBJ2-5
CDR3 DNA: TGTGCCAGCAGCGTAGAGACCCGACGGCAAGAGACCCAGTACTTC
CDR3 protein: CASSVETRRQETQYF

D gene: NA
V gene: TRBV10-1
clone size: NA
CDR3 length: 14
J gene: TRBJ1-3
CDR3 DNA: TGCGCCAGCAGTGCAGGGGCCGCTGGAAACACCATATATTTT
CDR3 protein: CASSAGAAGNTIYF

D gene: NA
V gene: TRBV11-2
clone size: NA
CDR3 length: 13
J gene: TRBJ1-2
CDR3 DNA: TGTGCCAGCAGCTTACAAGGGGAATATGGCTACACCTTC
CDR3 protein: CASSLQGEYGYTF

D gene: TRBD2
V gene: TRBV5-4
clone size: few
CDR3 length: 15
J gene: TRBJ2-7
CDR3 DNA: TGTGCCAGCAGCCGTCCGGGACTAGCGTCCTACGAGCAGTACTTC
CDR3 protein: CASSRPGLASYEQYF

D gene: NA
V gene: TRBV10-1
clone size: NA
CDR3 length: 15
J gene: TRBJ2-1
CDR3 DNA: TGCGCCAGCAGTGAGGCCGGGGGAGTCTACAATGAGCAGTTCTTC
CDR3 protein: CASSEAGGVYNEQFF

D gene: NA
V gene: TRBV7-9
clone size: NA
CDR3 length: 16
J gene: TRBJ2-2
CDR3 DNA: TGTGCCAGCAGCTTAGGACACCCAGGGAACACCGGGGAGCTGTTTTTT
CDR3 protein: CASSLGHPGNTGELFF

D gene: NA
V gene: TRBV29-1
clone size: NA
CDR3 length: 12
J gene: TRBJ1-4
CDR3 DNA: TGCAGCGGCGGACAGACTAATGAAAAACTGTTTTTT
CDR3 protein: CSGGQTNEKLFF

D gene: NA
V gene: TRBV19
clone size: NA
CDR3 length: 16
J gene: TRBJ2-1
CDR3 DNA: TGTGCCAGTAGTATAATTTTGGGTACCACCTACAATGAGCAGTTCTTC
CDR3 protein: CASSIILGTTYNEQFF

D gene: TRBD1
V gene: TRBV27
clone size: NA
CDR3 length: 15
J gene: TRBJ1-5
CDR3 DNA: TGTGCCAGCAGTTCCGGGACAGGGGATGGGCAGCCCCAGCATTTT
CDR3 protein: CASSSGTGDGQPQHF

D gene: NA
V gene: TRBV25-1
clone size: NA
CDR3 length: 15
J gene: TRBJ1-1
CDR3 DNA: TGTGCCAGCAGTGAGGGTGTGGGGTGGAGGGCTGAAGCTTTCTTT
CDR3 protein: CASSEGVGWRAEAFF

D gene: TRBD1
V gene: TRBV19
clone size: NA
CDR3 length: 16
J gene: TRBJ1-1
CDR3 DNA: TGTGCCAGTAGTAGCCTCAGACAGGGTAGGGGCACTGAAGCTTTCTTT
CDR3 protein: CASSSLRQGRGTEAFF

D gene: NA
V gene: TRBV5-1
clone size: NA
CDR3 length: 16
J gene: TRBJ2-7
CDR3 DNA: TGCGCCAGCAGCTCCTACGAGACTAGGGCGGCCAACGAGCAGTACTTC
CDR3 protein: CASSSYETRAANEQYF

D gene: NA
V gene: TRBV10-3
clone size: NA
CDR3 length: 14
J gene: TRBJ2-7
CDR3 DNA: TGTGCCATCACTGTTGACAGGGAGGTGGGCGAGCAGTACTTC
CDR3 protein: CAITVDREVGEQYF

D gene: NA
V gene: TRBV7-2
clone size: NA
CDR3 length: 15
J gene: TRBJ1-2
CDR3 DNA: TGTGCCAGCAGCTTAAGGGGCGGAATTAACTATGGCTACACCTTC
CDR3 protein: CASSLRGGINYGYTF

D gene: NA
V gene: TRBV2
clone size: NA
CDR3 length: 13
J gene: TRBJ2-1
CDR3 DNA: TGTGCCAGCAGTGAACCTGGAGGGGGCAGGCAGTTCTTC
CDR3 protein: CASSEPGGGRQFF

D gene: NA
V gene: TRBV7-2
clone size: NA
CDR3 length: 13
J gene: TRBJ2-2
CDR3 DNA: TGTGCCAGCAGCTTAGAGAGATACGGGGAGCTGTTTTTT
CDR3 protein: CASSLERYGELFF

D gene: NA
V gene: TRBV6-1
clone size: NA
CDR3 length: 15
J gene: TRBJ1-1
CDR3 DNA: TGTGCCAGCAGTGAAGCCCAGGGGACCCTTAGGGGAGCTTTCTTT
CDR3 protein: CASSEAQGTLRGAFF

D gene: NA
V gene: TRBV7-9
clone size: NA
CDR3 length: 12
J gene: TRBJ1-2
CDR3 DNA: TGTGCCAGCAGCCGGACGGGGTATGGCTACACCTTC
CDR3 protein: CASSRTGYGYTF

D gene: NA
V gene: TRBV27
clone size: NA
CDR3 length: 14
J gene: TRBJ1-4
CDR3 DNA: TGTGCCAGCAGTCCCAACCCAGGGCTTGAAAAACTGTTTTTT
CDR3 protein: CASSPNPGLEKLFF

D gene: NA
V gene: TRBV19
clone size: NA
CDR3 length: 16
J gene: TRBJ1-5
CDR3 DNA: TGTGCCAGTACTTCAGGGTACAGCCGGAACAATCAGCCCCAGCATTTT
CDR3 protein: CASTSGYSRNNQPQHF

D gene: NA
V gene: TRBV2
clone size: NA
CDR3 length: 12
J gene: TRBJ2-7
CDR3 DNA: TGTGCCAGCAGCCCCGACCTTTTGGAGCAGTACTTC
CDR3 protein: CASSPDLLEQYF

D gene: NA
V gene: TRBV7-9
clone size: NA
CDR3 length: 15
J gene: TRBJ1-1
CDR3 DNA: TGTGCCAGCAGCTTAAGACGGGGGCCGAACACTGAAGCTTTCTTT
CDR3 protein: CASSLRRGPNTEAFF